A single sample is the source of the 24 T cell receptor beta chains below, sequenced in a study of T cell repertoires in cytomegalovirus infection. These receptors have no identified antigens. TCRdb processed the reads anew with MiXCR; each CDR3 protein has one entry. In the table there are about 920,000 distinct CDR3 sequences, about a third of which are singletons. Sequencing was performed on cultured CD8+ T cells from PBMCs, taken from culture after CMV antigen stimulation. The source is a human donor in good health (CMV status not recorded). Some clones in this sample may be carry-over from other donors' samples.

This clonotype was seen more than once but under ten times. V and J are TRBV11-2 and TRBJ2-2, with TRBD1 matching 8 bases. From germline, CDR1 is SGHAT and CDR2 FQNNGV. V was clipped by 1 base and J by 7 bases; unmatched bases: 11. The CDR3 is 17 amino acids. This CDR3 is CASSLGLRQGILGELFF. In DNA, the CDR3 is TGTGCCAGCAGCTTAGGTTTGAGACAGGGGATTCTCGGGGAGCTGTTTTTT.

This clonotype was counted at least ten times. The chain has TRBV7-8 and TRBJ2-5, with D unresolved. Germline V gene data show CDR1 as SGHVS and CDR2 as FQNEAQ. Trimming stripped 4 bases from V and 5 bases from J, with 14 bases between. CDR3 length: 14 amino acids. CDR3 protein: CASSSAPSGETQYF. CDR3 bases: TGTGCCAGCAGCTCCGCTCCTTCTGGGGAGACCCAGTACTTC.

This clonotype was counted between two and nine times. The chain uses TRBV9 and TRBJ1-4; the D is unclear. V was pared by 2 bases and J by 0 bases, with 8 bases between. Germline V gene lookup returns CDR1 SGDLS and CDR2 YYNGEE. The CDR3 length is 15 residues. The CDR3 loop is CASSVSGTTNEKLFF. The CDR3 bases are TGTGCCAGCAGCGTGAGCGGAACAACTAATGAAAAACTGTTTTTT.

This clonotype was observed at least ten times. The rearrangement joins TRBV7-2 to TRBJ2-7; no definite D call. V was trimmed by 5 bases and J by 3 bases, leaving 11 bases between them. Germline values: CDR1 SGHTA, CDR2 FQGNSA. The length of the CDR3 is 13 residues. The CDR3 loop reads CASSPGQFYEQYV. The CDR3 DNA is TGTGCCAGCAGCCCCGGGCAGTTCTACGAGCAGTACGTC.

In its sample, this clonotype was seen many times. The CDR3 sequence: CASSPTGKDNEKLFF. The CDR3 DNA follows: TGTGCCAGCAGCCCTACAGGCAAGGATAATGAAAAACTGTTTTTT. V and J are TRBV7-8 and TRBJ1-4; D possibly corresponds to TRBD1 (5 bases). There are 15 residues in the CDR3. CDR1 SGHVS and CDR2 FQNEAQ come from the germline V gene. Trimming took 5 bases from V and 4 from J, leaving 14 bases between them.

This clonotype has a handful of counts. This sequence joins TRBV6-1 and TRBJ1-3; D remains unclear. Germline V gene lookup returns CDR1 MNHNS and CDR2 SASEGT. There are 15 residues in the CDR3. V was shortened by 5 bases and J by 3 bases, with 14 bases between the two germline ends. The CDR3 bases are TGTGCCAGCAGTTCCCTTTCCGGAGGTGGAAACACCATATATTTT. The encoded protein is CASSSLSGGGNTIYF.

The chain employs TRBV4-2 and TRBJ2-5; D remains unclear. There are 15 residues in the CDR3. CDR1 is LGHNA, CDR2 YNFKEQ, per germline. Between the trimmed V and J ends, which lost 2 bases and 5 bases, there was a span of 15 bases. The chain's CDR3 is CASSQPFRVGETQYF. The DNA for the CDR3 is TGTGCCAGCAGCCAACCCTTCCGGGTCGGCGAGACCCAGTACTTC.

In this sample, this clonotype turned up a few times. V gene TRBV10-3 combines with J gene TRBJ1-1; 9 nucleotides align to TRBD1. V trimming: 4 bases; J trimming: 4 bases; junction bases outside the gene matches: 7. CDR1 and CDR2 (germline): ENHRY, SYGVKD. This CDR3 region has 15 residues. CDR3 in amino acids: CAISVGTGMGTEAFF. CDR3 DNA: TGTGCCATCAGTGTCGGGACAGGGATGGGCACTGAAGCTTTCTTT.

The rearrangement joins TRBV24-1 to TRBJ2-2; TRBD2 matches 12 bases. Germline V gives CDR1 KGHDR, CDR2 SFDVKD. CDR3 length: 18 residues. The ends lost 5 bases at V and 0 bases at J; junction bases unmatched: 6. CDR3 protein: CATSGELAGGPNTGELFF. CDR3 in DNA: TGTGCCACCAGTGGCGAACTAGCGGGGGGACCGAACACCGGGGAGCTGTTTTTT.

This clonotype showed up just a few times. The DNA of the CDR3 is TGTGCCAGCAGTTTATACACTAATGAAAAACTGTTTTTT. Amino acids: CASSLYTNEKLFF. The chain combines TRBV27 with TRBJ1-4; D is undetermined. Germline V gene data show CDR1 as MNHEY and CDR2 as SMNVEV (reference sequence). The CDR3 is made up of 13 amino acids. V lost 1 base to trimming and J lost 2 bases, with 2 bases between them.

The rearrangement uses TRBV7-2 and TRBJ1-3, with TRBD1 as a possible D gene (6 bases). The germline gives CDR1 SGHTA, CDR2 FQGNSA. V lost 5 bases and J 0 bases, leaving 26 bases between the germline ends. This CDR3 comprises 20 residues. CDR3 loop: CASSDRGMAGALDSGNTIYF. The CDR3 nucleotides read TGTGCCAGCAGCGATAGGGGGATGGCGGGAGCCCTTGACTCTGGAAACACCATATATTTT.

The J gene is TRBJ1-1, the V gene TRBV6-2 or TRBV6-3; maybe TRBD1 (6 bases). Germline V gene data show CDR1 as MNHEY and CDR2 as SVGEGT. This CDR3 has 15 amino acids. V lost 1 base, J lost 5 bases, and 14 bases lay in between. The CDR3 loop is CASSYFEGGSTEAFF. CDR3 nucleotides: TGTGCCAGCAGTTACTTTGAAGGGGGGTCGACTGAAGCTTTCTTT.

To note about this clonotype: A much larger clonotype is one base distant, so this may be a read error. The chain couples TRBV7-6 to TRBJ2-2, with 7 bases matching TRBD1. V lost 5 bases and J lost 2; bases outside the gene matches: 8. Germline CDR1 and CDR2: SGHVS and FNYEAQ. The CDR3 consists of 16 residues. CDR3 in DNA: TGTGCCAGCAGCGAAAGGGACAGACTAAACACCGGGGAGCTGTTTTTT. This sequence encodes CASSERDRLNTGELFF.

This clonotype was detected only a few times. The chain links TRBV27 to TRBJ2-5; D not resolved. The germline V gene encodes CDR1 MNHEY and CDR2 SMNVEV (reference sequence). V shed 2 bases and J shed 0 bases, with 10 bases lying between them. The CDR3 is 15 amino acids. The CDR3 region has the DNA TGTGCCAGCAGTTTAAAGCAGCAGTACCAAGAGACCCAGTACTTC. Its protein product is CASSLKQQYQETQYF.

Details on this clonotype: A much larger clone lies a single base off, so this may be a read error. CDR3 in amino acids: CASSFLWEPQHF. CDR3 DNA sequence: TGTGCCAGCAGTTTCTTGTGGGAGCCCCAGCATTTT. The rearrangement links TRBV12-3 or TRBV12-4 to TRBJ1-5; D call uncertain. Trimming took off 3 bases at V and 8 bases at J, with 8 bases between the two ends. This CDR3 spans 12 amino acids.

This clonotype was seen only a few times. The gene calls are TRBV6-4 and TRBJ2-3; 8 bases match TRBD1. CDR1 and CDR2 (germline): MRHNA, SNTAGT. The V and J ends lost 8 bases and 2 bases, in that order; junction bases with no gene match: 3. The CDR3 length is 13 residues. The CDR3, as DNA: TGTGCCAGCGGACAGGGTGTCACAGATACGCAGTATTTT. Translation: CASGQGVTDTQYF.

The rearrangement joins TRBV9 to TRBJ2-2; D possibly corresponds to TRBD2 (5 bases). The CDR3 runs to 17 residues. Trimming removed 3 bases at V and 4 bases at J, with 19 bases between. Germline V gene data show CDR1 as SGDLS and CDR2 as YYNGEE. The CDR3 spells CASSAVPGLRGTGELFF. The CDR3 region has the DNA TGTGCCAGCAGCGCTGTTCCCGGCCTCCGGGGCACCGGGGAGCTGTTTTTT.

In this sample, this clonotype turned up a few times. The CDR3 sequence is CASSSGLAGAYEQYV. CDR3 sequence (DNA): TGTGCCAGCAGCTCGGGACTAGCGGGGGCCTACGAGCAGTACGTC. The chain combines TRBV7-9 with TRBJ2-7, with TRBD2 identical over 14 bases. There are 15 residues in the CDR3. Germline CDR1 reads SEHNR; CDR2 reads FQNEAQ (reference sequence). The V and J ends lost 4 bases and 2 bases, in that order; junction bases with no gene match: 1.

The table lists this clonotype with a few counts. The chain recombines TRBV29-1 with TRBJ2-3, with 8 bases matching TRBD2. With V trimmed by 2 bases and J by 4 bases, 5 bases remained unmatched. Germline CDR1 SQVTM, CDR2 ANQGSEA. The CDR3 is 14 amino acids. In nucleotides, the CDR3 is TGCAGCGTTGAACCTAGCGGGTTTTCAGATACGCAGTATTTT. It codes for CSVEPSGFSDTQYF.

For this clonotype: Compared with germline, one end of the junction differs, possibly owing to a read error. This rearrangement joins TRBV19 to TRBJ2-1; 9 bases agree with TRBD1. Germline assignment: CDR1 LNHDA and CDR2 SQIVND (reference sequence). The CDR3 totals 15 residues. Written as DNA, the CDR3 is TGTGTCAGTAGTACCCTAGGGACAGGGACCGATGAGCAGTTCTTC. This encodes CVSSTLGTGTDEQFF.

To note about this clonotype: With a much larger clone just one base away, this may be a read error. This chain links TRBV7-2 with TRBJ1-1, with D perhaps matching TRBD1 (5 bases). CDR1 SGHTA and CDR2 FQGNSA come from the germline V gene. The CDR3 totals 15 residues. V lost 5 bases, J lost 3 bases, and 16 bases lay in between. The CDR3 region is CASSTRQSLDTEAFF. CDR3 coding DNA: TGTGCCAGCAGCACCCGACAGAGTCTGGACACTGAAGCTTTCTTT.

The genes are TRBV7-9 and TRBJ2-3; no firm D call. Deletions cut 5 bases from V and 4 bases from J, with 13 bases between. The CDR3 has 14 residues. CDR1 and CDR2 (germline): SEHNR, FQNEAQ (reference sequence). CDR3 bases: TGTGCCAGCAGCCCGGCCTTATACCCAGATACGCAGTATTTT. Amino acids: CASSPALYPDTQYF.

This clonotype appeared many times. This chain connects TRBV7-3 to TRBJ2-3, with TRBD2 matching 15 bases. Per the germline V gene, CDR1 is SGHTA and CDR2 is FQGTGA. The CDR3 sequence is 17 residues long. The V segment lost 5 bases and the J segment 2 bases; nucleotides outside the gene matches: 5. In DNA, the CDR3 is TGTGCCAGCAGCCTCGGGACTAGCGGGGGGTACACAGATACGCAGTATTTT. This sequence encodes CASSLGTSGGYTDTQYF.

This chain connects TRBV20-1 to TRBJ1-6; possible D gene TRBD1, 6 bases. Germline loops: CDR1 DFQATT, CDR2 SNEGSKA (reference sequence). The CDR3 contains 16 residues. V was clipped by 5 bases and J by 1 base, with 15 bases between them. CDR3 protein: CSALRQGISYNSPLHF. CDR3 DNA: TGCAGTGCTCTGCGGCAGGGGATTTCCTATAATTCACCCCTCCACTTT.